The 14 T cell receptor beta chains given below trace back to one sample, sequenced in a study of response to subunit inactivated influenza vaccine. TCRdb re-called the RT-PCR reads through MiXCR, storing one row per CDR3 protein. The sample carries hundreds of thousands of distinct CDR3 sequences, roughly 13% recorded once. Material: PBMCs from blood, obtained less than 15 days before vaccination. The source is a man aged 50-60 years who received an inactivated influenza vaccine.

This clonotype was counted at least ten times. A junction boundary mismatches the germline segment, possibly from a read error. The chain joins TRBV5-1 to TRBJ2-7, with 9 bases fitting TRBD1. Germline assignment: CDR1 SGHRS and CDR2 YFSETQ. There are 14 residues in the CDR3. For the CDR3, the DNA is TGTGCCAGTAGTCCCGGACAGGGGTTCTACGAGCAGTACTTC. Translation gives CASSPGQGFYEQYF.

The table lists this clonotype with many counts. The CDR3 coding sequence is TGTGCCAGCAGCGTAGGTTCAGGGGGCTATGGCTACACCTTC. Encoded protein: CASSVGSGGYGYTF. The chain couples TRBV9 to TRBJ1-2; 7 positions match TRBD1. J was trimmed by 4 bases and V by 0 bases; bases with no gene match: 3. CDR1 is SGDLS, CDR2 YYNGEE, per germline. CDR3 length: 14 amino acids. Full variable domain (outside the CDR3, taken from reference TRBV9 and TRBJ1-2): DSGVTQTPKHLITATGQRVTLRCSPRSGDLSVYWYQQSLDQGLQFLIQYYNGEERAKGNILERFSAQQFPDLHSELNLSSLELGDSALYFCASSVGSGGYGYTFGSGTRLTVV.

The chain joins TRBV20-1 to TRBJ2-3; 7 bases align to TRBD2. The CDR3 is 11 residues long. CDR1 and CDR2 (germline): DFQATT, SNEGSKA (reference sequence). V lost 2 bases, J lost 14 bases, and 7 bases stayed unmatched. This CDR3 reads CSARLAGELYF. In DNA, the CDR3 is TGCAGTGCTAGATTGGCGGGGGAATTGTATTTT.

This clonotype was recorded a few times. As DNA, the CDR3 is TGTGCCAGCAGCTTGCTAACGGAGCAGTACTTC. Encoded protein: CASSLLTEQYF. V is TRBV7-9 and J is TRBJ2-7; no reliable D call. V was pared by 3 bases and J by 7 bases, with 7 bases between. This CDR3 has 11 residues. Germline CDR1 is SEHNR and CDR2 is FQNEAQ (reference sequence).

This chain joins TRBV28 and TRBJ2-7, with a possible D match to TRBD1 (6 bases). Germline lookup yields CDR1 MDHEN and CDR2 SYDVKM. The V gene lost 6 bases and the J gene lost 2 bases, with 8 bases spanning the gap. The CDR3 contains 12 residues. The CDR3 sequence is CASRTGTYEQYF. The CDR3 DNA sequence: TGTGCCAGCAGGACAGGTACCTACGAGCAGTACTTC.

Worth noting for this clonotype: Possible read error: a much larger clone is one base away. The V and J genes are TRBV13 and TRBJ2-5; D is uncertain. V gave up 8 bases and J gave up 5 bases, with 30 bases separating them. Germline loops: CDR1 PRHDT, CDR2 FYEKMQ (reference sequence). This CDR3 contains 18 residues. The CDR3 is CASCFGYGLTVAVETQYF. The CDR3 DNA sequence: TGTGCCAGCTGTTTTGGATACGGGCTGACCGTGGCTGTGGAGACCCAGTACTTC.

This clonotype was observed a handful of times. The genes are TRBV4-2 and TRBJ2-7; no clear D gene. The CDR3 covers 13 residues. Germline CDR1 reads LGHNA; CDR2 reads YNFKEQ. Trimming cost V 2 bases and J 4 bases, with 9 bases left between them. Here the CDR3 DNA reads TGTGCCAGCAGCCAAAGCTCGGGTTACGAGCAGTACTTC. Encoded protein: CASSQSSGYEQYF.

In this sample, this clonotype turned up a few times. This sequence joins TRBV9 and TRBJ2-5; 10 nucleotides align to TRBD2. V lost 0 bases and J lost 4; bases outside the gene matches: 0. Germline loops: CDR1 SGDLS, CDR2 YYNGEE. The CDR3 runs to 14 residues. The chain's CDR3 is CASSVVAGGETQYF. Written as DNA, the CDR3 is TGTGCCAGCAGCGTAGTAGCGGGAGGAGAGACCCAGTACTTC.

This clonotype turned up a few times. This sequence joins TRBV11-1 and TRBJ1-1; tentatively, D is TRBD1 (5 bases). V was cut by 2 bases and J by 3 bases, with 13 bases left in between. The CDR3 length is 15 residues. The germline V gene encodes CDR1 SGHAT and CDR2 FQDESV (reference sequence). CDR3 protein: CASSLWPGRDTEAFF. The CDR3 nucleotides read TGTGCCAGCAGCTTATGGCCAGGGAGAGACACTGAAGCTTTCTTT.

The V and J genes are TRBV5-1 and TRBJ2-7; 8 nucleotides align to TRBD2. The V gene end was trimmed by 4 bases and the J gene end by 2 bases; junction bases not matched to a gene: 11. CDR1 and CDR2 (germline): SGHRS, YFSETQ. The CDR3 loop spans 16 amino acids. The CDR3 protein is CASSTSGGGVAYEQYF. CDR3 in DNA: TGCGCCAGCAGCACCAGCGGGGGCGGGGTGGCCTACGAGCAGTACTTC. Together with reference TRBV5-1 and TRBJ2-7, the CDR3 gives the full variable domain: KAGVTQTPRYLIKTRGQQVTLSCSPISGHRSVSWYQQTPGQGLQFLFEYFSETQRNKGNFPGRFSGRQFSNSRSEMNVSTLELGDSALYLCASSTSGGGVAYEQYFGPGTRLTVT.

This clonotype appeared a few times. The chain links TRBV10-3 to TRBJ2-1; 9 nucleotides agree with TRBD2. CDR3 length: 13 residues. Germline values: CDR1 ENHRY, CDR2 SYGVKD. Germline trimming cut 10 bases from V and 5 bases from J; bases unmatched to any gene: 6. The CDR3 DNA reads TGTGCCACCATGACTAGCGGTGACAATGAGCAGTTCTTC. It codes for CATMTSGDNEQFF.

The V gene is TRBV28, the J gene TRBJ2-4; D possibly corresponds to TRBD2 (5 bases). The CDR3 consists of 16 residues. V lost 7 bases, J lost 1 base, and 17 bases lay in between. From germline, CDR1 is MDHEN and CDR2 SYDVKM. The CDR3 DNA is TGTGCCAGCATAGGTAGGGCGGGTATGGCCAAAAACATTCAGTACTTC. Its protein product is CASIGRAGMAKNIQYF.

The J gene is TRBJ2-2, the V gene TRBV6-2 or TRBV6-3, with 9 positions matching TRBD2. The CDR3 spans 18 residues. V was clipped by 4 bases and J by 7 bases; unmatched bases: 16. Germline V CDR1 and CDR2: MNHEY, SVGEGT. The CDR3 here is CASSSRRLAGKRIGELFF. CDR3 nucleotides: TGTGCCAGCAGTTCCCGGCGGCTAGCGGGAAAGCGGATCGGGGAGCTGTTTTTT.

This chain uses TRBV24-1 with TRBJ2-5; TRBD2 aligns across 10 bases. J gave up 2 bases and V 4 bases, and 9 bases lay outside the gene matches. The CDR3 is 17 residues long. Germline CDR1 and CDR2: KGHDR and SFDVKD. This chain's CDR3 is CATSETTGTSVQETQYF. The DNA for the CDR3 is TGTGCCACCAGTGAAACAACCGGGACTAGCGTACAAGAGACCCAGTACTTC.